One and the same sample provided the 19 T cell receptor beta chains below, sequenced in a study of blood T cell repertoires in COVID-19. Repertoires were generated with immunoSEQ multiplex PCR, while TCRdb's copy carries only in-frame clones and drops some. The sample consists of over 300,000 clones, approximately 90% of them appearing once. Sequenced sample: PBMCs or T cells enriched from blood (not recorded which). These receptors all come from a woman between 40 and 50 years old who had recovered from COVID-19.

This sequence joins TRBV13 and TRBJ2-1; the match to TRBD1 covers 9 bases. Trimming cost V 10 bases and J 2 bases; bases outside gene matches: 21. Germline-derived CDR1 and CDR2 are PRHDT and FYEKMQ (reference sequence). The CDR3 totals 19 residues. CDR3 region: CATNAIINLGQGTYNEQFF. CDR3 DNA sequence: TGTGCCACAAATGCCATTATAAATCTCGGACAGGGGACCTACAATGAGCAGTTCTTC.

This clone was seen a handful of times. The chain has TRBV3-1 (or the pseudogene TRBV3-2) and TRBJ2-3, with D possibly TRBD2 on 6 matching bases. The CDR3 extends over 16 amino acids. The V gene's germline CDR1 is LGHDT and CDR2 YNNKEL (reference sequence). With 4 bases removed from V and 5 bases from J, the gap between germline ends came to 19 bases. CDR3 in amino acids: CASSRLLALGGDTQYF. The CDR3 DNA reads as TGTGCCAGCAGCCGATTACTAGCACTGGGGGGAGATACGCAGTATTTT.

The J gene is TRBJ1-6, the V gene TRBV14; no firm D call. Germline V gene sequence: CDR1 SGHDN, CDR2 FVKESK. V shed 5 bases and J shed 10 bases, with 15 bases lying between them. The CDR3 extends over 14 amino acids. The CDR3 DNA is TGTGCCAGCAGCTCGCGGGTCAAGCACTCACCCCTCCACTTT. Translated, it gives CASSSRVKHSPLHF.

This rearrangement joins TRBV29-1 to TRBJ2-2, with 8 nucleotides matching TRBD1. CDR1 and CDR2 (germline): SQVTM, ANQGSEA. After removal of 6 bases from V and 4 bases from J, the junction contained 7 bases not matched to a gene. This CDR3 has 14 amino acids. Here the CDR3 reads CSVPRTGTTGELFF. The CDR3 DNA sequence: TGCAGCGTGCCCCGGACAGGGACCACCGGGGAGCTGTTTTTT.

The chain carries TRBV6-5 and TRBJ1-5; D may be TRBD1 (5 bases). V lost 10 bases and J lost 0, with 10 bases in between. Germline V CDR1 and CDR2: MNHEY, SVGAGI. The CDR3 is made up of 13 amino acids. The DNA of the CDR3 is TGTGCCACCTCGGGGGATAGCAATCAGCCCCAGCATTTT. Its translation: CATSGDSNQPQHF.

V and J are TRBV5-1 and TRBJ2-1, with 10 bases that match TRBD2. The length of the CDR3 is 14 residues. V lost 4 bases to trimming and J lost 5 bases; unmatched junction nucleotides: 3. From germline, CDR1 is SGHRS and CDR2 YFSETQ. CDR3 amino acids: CASSRTSGNNEQFF. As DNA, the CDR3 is TGCGCCAGCAGCAGGACTAGCGGCAACAATGAGCAGTTCTTC.

This chain's CDR3 is CASSFSGSTDQPQHF. CDR3 bases: TGCGCCAGCAGCTTTTCAGGAAGTACGGATCAGCCCCAGCATTTT. The chain joins TRBV5-1 to TRBJ1-5, with D unresolved. The length of the CDR3 is 15 residues. V lost 2 bases to trimming and J lost 5 bases, with 14 bases between them. Germline loops: CDR1 SGHRS, CDR2 YFSETQ.

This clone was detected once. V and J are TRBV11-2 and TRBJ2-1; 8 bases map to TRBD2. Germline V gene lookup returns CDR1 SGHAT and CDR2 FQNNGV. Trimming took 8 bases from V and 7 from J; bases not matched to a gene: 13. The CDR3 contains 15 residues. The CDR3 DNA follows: TGTGCCAGCGAAATGGTCCAGCGGGAGATGAATGAGCAGTTCTTC. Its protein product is CASEMVQREMNEQFF.

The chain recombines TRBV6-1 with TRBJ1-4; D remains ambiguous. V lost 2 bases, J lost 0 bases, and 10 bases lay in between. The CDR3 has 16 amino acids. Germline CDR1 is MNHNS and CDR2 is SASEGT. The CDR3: CASSESRYATNEKLFF. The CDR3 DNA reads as TGTGCCAGCAGTGAATCCAGATACGCAACTAATGAAAAACTGTTTTTT.

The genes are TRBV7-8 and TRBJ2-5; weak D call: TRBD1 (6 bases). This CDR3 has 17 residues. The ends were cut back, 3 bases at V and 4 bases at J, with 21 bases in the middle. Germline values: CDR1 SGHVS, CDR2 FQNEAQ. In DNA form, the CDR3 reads TGTGCCAGCAGCTTTAACTTTGTGACAGGCAGGGGAGAGACCCAGTACTTC. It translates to CASSFNFVTGRGETQYF.

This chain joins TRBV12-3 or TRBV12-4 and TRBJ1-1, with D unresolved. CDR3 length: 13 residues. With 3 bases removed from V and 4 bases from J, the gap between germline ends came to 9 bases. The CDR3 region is CASSFAPSTEAFF. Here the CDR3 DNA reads TGTGCCAGCAGTTTTGCTCCGAGCACTGAAGCTTTCTTT.

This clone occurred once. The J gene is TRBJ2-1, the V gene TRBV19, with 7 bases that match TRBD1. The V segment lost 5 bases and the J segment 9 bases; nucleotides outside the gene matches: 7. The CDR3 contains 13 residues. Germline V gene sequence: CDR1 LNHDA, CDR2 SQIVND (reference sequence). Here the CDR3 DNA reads TGTGCCAGTAGTTCGGACAGGTCCGGTGAGCAGTTCTTC. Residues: CASSSDRSGEQFF.

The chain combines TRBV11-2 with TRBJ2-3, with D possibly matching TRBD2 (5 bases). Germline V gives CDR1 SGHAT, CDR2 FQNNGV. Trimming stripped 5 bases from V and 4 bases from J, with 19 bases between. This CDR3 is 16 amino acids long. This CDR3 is CASSPSVRAPPDTQYF. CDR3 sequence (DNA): TGTGCCAGCAGCCCCTCCGTGAGGGCCCCCCCAGATACGCAGTATTTT.

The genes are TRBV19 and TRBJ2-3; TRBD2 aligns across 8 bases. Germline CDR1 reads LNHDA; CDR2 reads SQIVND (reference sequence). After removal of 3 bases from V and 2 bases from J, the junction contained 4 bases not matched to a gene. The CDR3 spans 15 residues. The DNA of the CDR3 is TGTGCCAGTAGTATCAACGGGGGGGTCACAGATACGCAGTATTTT. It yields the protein CASSINGGVTDTQYF.

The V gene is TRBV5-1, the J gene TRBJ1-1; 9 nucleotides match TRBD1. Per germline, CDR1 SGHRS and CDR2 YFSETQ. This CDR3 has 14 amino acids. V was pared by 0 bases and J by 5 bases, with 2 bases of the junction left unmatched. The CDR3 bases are TGCGCCAGCAGCTTGGACAGGGGGCGGACTGAAGCTTTCTTT. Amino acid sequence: CASSLDRGRTEAFF.

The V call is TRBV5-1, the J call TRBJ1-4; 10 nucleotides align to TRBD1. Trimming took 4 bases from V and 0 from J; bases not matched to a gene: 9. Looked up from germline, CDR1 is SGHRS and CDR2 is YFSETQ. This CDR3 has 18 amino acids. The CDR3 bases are TGCGCCAGCAGCCGATCCGGGACAGGGGATGCAACTAATGAAAAACTGTTTTTT. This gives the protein CASSRSGTGDATNEKLFF.

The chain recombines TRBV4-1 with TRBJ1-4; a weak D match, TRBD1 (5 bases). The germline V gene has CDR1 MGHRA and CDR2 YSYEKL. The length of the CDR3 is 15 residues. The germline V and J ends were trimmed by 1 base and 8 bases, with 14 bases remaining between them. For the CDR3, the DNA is TGCGCCAGCAGCCAAGGACCCAGGGTCGGCGAAAAACTGTTTTTT. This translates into CASSQGPRVGEKLFF.

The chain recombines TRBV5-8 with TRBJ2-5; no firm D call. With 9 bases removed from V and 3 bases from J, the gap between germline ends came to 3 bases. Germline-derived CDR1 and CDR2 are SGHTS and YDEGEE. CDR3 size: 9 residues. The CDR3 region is CATEETQYF. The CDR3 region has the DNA TGTGCCACTGAAGAGACCCAGTACTTC.

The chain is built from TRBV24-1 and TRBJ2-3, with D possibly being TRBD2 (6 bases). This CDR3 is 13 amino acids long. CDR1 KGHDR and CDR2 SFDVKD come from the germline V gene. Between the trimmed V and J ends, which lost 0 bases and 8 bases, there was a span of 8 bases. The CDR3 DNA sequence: TGTGCCACCAGTGATTTGCTGCGGGGTACGCAGTATTTT. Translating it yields CATSDLLRGTQYF.